This TCR beta chain was recorded in a study of CD8 T cells in ankylosing spondylitis. Findings and caveats of the study: Some of these motif variants have turned up before, in reports on reactive arthritis synovial fluid and blood. Disease-linked clones were reportedly significantly enriched in matched ankylosing spondylitis synovial fluid.

This clonotype occurred a few times. Its matching antigen is unknown. TCR beta libraries were made by quantitative 5'-RACE with molecular barcodes. TCRdb passed the 5' RACE reads through MiXCR, listing each CDR3 protein once. The table includes fewer than 250,000 distinct CDR3 sequences, over 9.5% detected once. Looked up from germline, CDR1 is DFQATT and CDR2 is SNEGSKA (reference sequence). The trim removed 0 bases at V and 8 bases at J, leaving 9 bases unmatched. The CDR3 totals 15 residues. V is TRBV20-1 and J is TRBJ2-1, with 8 bases that match TRBD1. This clonotype was obtained from a male donor with ankylosing spondylitis or in good health (not recorded which). The specimen sequenced was blood, either unsorted or a sorted T cell fraction (not recorded which). This CDR3 is CSARERTRGRDEQFF. CDR3 nucleotides: TGCAGTGCTAGAGAGAGGACCAGGGGGCGCGATGAGCAGTTCTTC.